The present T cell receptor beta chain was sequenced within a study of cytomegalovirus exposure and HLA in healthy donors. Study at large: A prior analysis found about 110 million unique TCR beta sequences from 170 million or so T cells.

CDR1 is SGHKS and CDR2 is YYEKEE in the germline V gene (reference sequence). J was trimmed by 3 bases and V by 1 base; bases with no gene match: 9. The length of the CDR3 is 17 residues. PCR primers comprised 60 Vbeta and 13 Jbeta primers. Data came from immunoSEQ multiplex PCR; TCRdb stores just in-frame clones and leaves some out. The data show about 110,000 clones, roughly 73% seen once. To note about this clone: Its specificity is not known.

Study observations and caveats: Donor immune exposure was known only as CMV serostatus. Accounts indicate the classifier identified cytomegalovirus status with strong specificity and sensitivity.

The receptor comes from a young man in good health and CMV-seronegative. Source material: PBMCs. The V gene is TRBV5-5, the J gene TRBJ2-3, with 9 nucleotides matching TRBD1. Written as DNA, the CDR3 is TGTGCCAGCAGCTTGAGGCCGGGACAGGGTGGAACAGATACGCAGTATTTT. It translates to CASSLRPGQGGTDTQYF. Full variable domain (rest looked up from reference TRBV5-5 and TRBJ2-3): DAGVTQSPTHLIKTRGQQVTLRCSPISGHKSVSWYQQVLGQGPQFIFQYYEKEERGRGNFPDRFSARQFPNYSSELNVNALLLGDSALYLCASSLRPGQGGTDTQYFGPGTRLTVL.